Each of the 13 T cell receptor beta chains below was sequenced from the same sample in a study of monozygotic twins with inflammatory bowel disease (dated by TCRdb to the late 2010s). The library came from 5' RACE. For sequencing, an Illumina HiSeq 2500 was employed. Through TCRdb reprocessing, the reads give one entry per CDR3 protein sequence; DNA is omitted. The sample table includes around 380,000 distinct CDR3 sequences. 2% to 3% of the sample comes from the top ten. Sequenced: blood. The receptor source for this set is a human donor with ulcerative colitis or Crohn's disease, or a healthy co-twin of an affected twin (not recorded which).

The chain uses TRBV19 and TRBJ2-1; as DNA is missing, the TRBD2 call by TCRdb cannot be tested. Germline CDR1 reads LNHDA; CDR2 reads SQIVND (reference sequence). CDR3 size: 16 residues. The CDR3 spells CASSIGPDYLYNEQFF.

The genes are TRBV3-1 and TRBJ2-3. The CDR3 contains 16 residues. Germline lookup yields CDR1 LGHDT and CDR2 YNNKEL (reference sequence). The CDR3: CASSQAFSRGTDTQYF.

V and J are TRBV28 and TRBJ1-1. CDR3 length equals 12 residues. CDR1 is MDHEN and CDR2 is SYDVKM in the germline V gene. The CDR3 sequence: CASSSKDTEAFF.

V is TRBV12-3 or TRBV12-4 and J is TRBJ2-7; the D call of TRBD1 rests on TCRdb alone, since no DNA is present to check it. This CDR3 is built from 13 residues. The CDR3: CASKGQGIYEQYF.

The rearrangement joins TRBV11-1 to TRBJ2-7; the D call of TRBD2 rests on TCRdb alone, since no DNA is present to check it. The germline V gene has CDR1 SGHAT and CDR2 FQDESV (reference sequence). The CDR3 sequence is 18 residues long. The CDR3 here is CASSPPGGSGSRVYEQYF.

The chain has TRBV4-1 and TRBJ1-1; checking the TCRdb D call of TRBD1 is not possible without DNA. The CDR3 is 17 residues long. CDR1 and CDR2 (germline): MGHRA, YSYEKL. The CDR3 region is CASSQVPPGAGNTEAFF.

The chain recombines TRBV29-1 with TRBJ1-1; TCRdb reports TRBD1, a call that lacks DNA to check it against. Germline CDR1 reads SQVTM; CDR2 reads ANQGSEA. The CDR3 is 15 residues long. CDR3 protein: CSVKALEQGSEKAFF.

The chain joins TRBV24-1 to TRBJ2-1. The V gene's germline CDR1 is KGHDR and CDR2 SFDVKD. The CDR3 covers 14 residues. The CDR3 here is CATSDSIWLGEQFF.

The rearrangement links TRBV5-4 to TRBJ2-7; TCRdb names TRBD2, which stays unverified in the absence of DNA. The CDR3 length is 15 residues. Germline V CDR1 and CDR2: SGHNT, YYREEE (reference sequence). The CDR3 reads CASSPVAGVEGEQYF.

The chain recombines TRBV28 with TRBJ2-7; TCRdb indicates TRBD1, and absent DNA this call remains unverified. This CDR3 is built from 15 residues. Germline assignment: CDR1 MDHEN and CDR2 SYDVKM. CDR3 sequence reads: CASGSGQGFRHEQYF.

The rearrangement links TRBV20-1 to TRBJ2-2; there is no DNA to check the TCRdb D call of TRBD1. The CDR3 consists of 13 residues. Germline loops: CDR1 DFQATT, CDR2 SNEGSKA (reference sequence). CDR3 region: CSARAGHTGELFF.

V is TRBV7-9 and J is TRBJ2-1; the TRBD1 assignment by TCRdb is unverifiable without DNA. This CDR3 is 14 amino acids long. Germline V gene data show CDR1 as SEHNR and CDR2 as FQNEAQ (reference sequence). The CDR3 loop is CASSVGDTWNEQFF. Combining the CDR3 with reference TRBV7-9 and TRBJ2-1 gives the whole variable domain DTGVSQNPRHKITKRGQNVTFRCDPISEHNRLYWYRQTLGQGPEFLTYFQNEAQLEKSRLLSDRFSAERPKGSFSTLEIQRTEQGDSAMYLCASSVGDTWNEQFFGPGTRLTVL.

The V and J genes are TRBV4-2 and TRBJ1-5; the TRBD1 assignment by TCRdb is unverifiable without DNA. Germline loops: CDR1 LGHNA, CDR2 YNFKEQ. This CDR3 is 17 amino acids long. This chain's CDR3 is CASSQETPPTDPQPQHF.